This entry lists 15 T cell receptor beta chains sequenced from one sample in a study of CD8+ T cells in alopecia areata. Extracted RNA was reverse transcribed, and the resulting cDNA served as sequencing template. TCRdb keeps only in-frame clones here, not all; method: immunoSEQ multiplex PCR. This repertoire lists about 270,000 clones without singletons; 1.2% sits in the top ten. CD4, CD8alpha, NKG2D, NKG2ACE and other markers guided sorting of pooled cutaneous lymph node cells. The sequencing sample was made of CD4+ T cells sorted from a lymph node. Every receptor here comes from a C3H/HeJ mouse with alopecia areata. The strain bears MHC haplotype H2-k.

As concerns this clone: Gene names and germline match the mouse. The CDR3 goes on 4 residues after the read ends, and that part is filled in from the germline J gene. V is TRBV1 and J is TRBJ2-5; perhaps TRBD1 as D (5 bases). Germline lookup yields CDR1 NSQYPW and CDR2 LRSPGD (reference sequence). V lost 0 bases, J lost 2 bases, and 9 bases lay in between. The CDR3 totals 15 residues. Here the CDR3 reads CTCSADLQAQDTQYF. The part of the CDR3 DNA that was read is TGCACCTGCAGTGCAGATTTACAGGCCCAAGAC.

This clone was picked up a small number of times. The genes are named according to mouse. The CDR3 end falls 4 residues outside the read, so it is completed with the germline J gene. The rearrangement joins TRBV1 to TRBJ2-7; 11 nucleotides line up with TRBD2. Per germline, CDR1 NSQYPW and CDR2 LRSPGD (reference sequence). The CDR3 has 14 amino acids. With 4 bases clipped from V and 3 bases from J, the junction kept 2 bases outside the gene matches. CDR3 sequence reads: CTCSVTGGVYEQYF. The sequenced CDR3 bases are TGCACCTGCAGTGTGACTGGGGGGGTCTAT.

Details on this clone: With a much larger clone just one base away, this may be a read error. The germline and genes are mouse ones. The CDR3 extends 4 residues past the end of the read, so its final part is completed from the germline J gene. This CDR3 is also generated by other DNA sequences in the sample. The genes are TRBV19 and TRBJ2-3; TRBD2 aligns across 10 bases. The germline gives CDR1 FNHDT, CDR2 SITEND (reference sequence). This CDR3 is 14 amino acids long. V shed 5 bases and J 1 base; nucleotides not matched to a gene: 1. CDR3 protein: CASRGTGGAETLYF. CDR3 bases read: TGTGCCAGCAGAGGGACTGGGGGTGCAGAA.

This clone came up a few times. Gene names denote mouse genes. Read sequence stops 4 residues before the CDR3 end, and the germline J gene provides the missing end. The same CDR3 can be traced to other DNA sequences in this sample. V and J are TRBV31 and TRBJ2-3, with TRBD1 identical over 7 bases. The CDR3 length is 14 residues. CDR1 GKSSPN and CDR2 SITVG come from the germline V gene. The V gene end was trimmed by 3 bases and the J gene end by 0 bases; junction bases not matched to a gene: 3. CDR3 amino acids: CAWSRQGSAETLYF. CDR3 DNA (partial): TGTGCCTGGAGCCGACAGGGTAGTGCAGAA.

As for this clone: Germline and genes here are mouse. The read ends 4 residues before the CDR3 terminus; that terminus is restored from the germline J gene. The genes are TRBV1 and TRBJ2-4; 7 nucleotides align to TRBD2. Germline V gene data show CDR1 as NSQYPW and CDR2 as LRSPGD (reference sequence). The CDR3 extends over 15 amino acids. The V and J ends lost 3 bases and 0 bases, in that order; junction bases with no gene match: 3. Here the CDR3 reads CTCSALGVSQNTLYF. CDR3 bases read: TGCACCTGCAGTGCCCTGGGGGTTAGTCAAAAC. Full variable domain (remainder filled in from reference TRBV1 and TRBJ2-4): VTLLEQNPRWRLVPRGQAVNLRCILKNSQYPWMSWYQQDLQKQLQWLFTLRSPGDKEVKSLPGADYLATRVTDTELRLQVANMSQGRTLYCTCSALGVSQNTLYFGAGTRLSVL.

Concerning this clone itself: Genes and germline are mouse. The CDR3 reads CASSWTGYEQYF. The sequenced part of the CDR3 DNA is TGTGCCAGCAGTTGGACAGGATAT. The chain joins TRBV13-1 to TRBJ2-7; 7 bases agree with TRBD1. The observed sequence ends 4 residues before the CDR3 terminus, with the missing tail filled in from the germline J gene. The CDR3 loop spans 12 amino acids. Germline V CDR1 and CDR2: NSHNY, SYGAGN.

This clone was observed a few times. Gene names and germline match the mouse. CDR3 protein: CTCSAAETIYAEQFF. Incomplete CDR3 DNA: TGCACCTGCAGTGCGGCAGAAACAATCTATGCT. The chain joins TRBV1 to TRBJ2-1; D is undetermined. The CDR3 end is not reached by the read, which stops 4 residues before it; the germline J gene fills it in. Germline lookup yields CDR1 NSQYPW and CDR2 LRSPGD (reference sequence). CDR3 length: 15 amino acids. The V end was cut by 3 bases, the J end by 3 bases, with 12 bases between.

This clone came up a few times. Gene names refer to mouse genes. The read ends 4 residues early relative to the CDR3; the germline J gene fills the gap. In the same sample, other DNA sequences code for this CDR3. The chain couples TRBV14 to TRBJ2-2; TRBD1 aligns across 7 bases. The junction had 1 base not matched to a gene; V was cut back by 2 bases and J by 0 bases. This CDR3 has 15 amino acids. Germline V CDR1 and CDR2: SGHDT, FRDEAV. The CDR3 DNA, read in part, is TGTGCCAGCAGTTTGCAGGGGGCAAACACCGGG. Translating gives CASSLQGANTG. The entire CDR3 reads CASSLQGANTGQLYF.

This clone has a handful of counts. Mouse gene names apply. The CDR3 goes on 4 residues after the read ends, and that part is filled in from the germline J gene. The V gene is TRBV13-1, the J gene TRBJ1-2; a possible D gene is TRBD1 (5 bases). The V and J ends lost 8 bases and 0 bases respectively, with 8 bases between them. The CDR3 has 12 amino acids. Per the germline V gene, CDR1 is NSHNY and CDR2 is SYGAGN. The CDR3 reads CARDNANSDYTF. CDR3 DNA, as far as it was read: TGTGCCAGGGACAATGCAAACTCC.

As to this clone: Gene names and germline match the mouse. The read ends 4 residues before the CDR3 terminus; that terminus is restored from the germline J gene. J is TRBJ1-1 and V is TRBV5; 10 nucleotides agree with TRBD1. Germline CDR1 is LGHNA and CDR2 is YNLKQL (reference sequence). The CDR3 spans 16 residues. Unmatched junction bases numbered 4, after V lost 0 bases and J lost 3 bases. Partial CDR3 DNA: TGTGCCAGCAGCCAAGATCCGGGACAGGGGTACACA. Translating gives CASSQDPGQGYT. Given in full, the CDR3 is CASSQDPGQGYTEVFF.

Turning to this clone: Gene names and germline match the mouse. The read terminates 4 residues ahead of where the CDR3 ends, so the germline J gene completes it. This chain links TRBV13-3 with TRBJ2-7; TRBD1 matches 8 bases. The ends lost 2 bases at V and 0 bases at J; junction bases unmatched: 1. CDR3 size: 14 residues. Germline assignment: CDR1 NNHDY and CDR2 SYVADS. The covered CDR3 bases are TGTGCCAGCAGTGAGGACAGGGACTCCTAT. Its translation is CASSEDRDSY. The full CDR3 protein is CASSEDRDSYEQYF.

This clone was recorded a few times. Here the gene names and germline are mouse. The read falls 4 residues short of the CDR3 end, and the missing part is taken from the germline J gene. This chain links TRBV13-1 with TRBJ2-2; 8 bases are shared with TRBD1. The CDR3 is made up of 15 amino acids. J lost 2 bases, V lost 4 bases, and 4 bases had no gene match. Germline V gene sequence: CDR1 NSHNY, CDR2 SYGAGN. The CDR3 bases that were read are TGTGCCAGCAGTTATAGGACAGGGAACACCGGG. Its protein product is CASSYRTGNTG. The full CDR3 is CASSYRTGNTGQLYF.

This clone occurred a few times. Gene names and germline match the mouse. The CDR3 end is not reached by the read, which stops 4 residues before it; the germline J gene fills it in. The gene calls are TRBV1 and TRBJ2-1; perhaps TRBD2 as D (7 bases). Germline CDR1 and CDR2: NSQYPW and LRSPGD (reference sequence). The CDR3 contains 15 residues. This CDR3 is CTCSADGRGGAEQFF. The sequenced part of the CDR3 DNA is TGCACCTGCAGTGCAGATGGGAGGGGGGGGGCT.

For this clone: The genes are named according to mouse. Read data end 4 residues before the CDR3 end; the end is taken from the germline J gene. The chain couples TRBV1 to TRBJ1-2; unclear D gene. Trimming cost V 0 bases and J 0 bases, with 8 bases left between them. The germline gives CDR1 NSQYPW, CDR2 LRSPGD (reference sequence). The CDR3 totals 15 residues. CDR3 in amino acids: CTCSADLRSNSDYTF. CDR3 bases read: TGCACCTGCAGTGCAGATCTGCGGTCAAACTCC. The complete variable domain, with remaining parts taken from reference TRBV1 and TRBJ1-2, reads VTLLEQNPRWRLVPRGQAVNLRCILKNSQYPWMSWYQQDLQKQLQWLFTLRSPGDKEVKSLPGADYLATRVTDTELRLQVANMSQGRTLYCTCSADLRSNSDYTFGSGTRLLVI.

To note about this clone: Germline and genes here are mouse. CDR3 DNA (partial): TGTGCCAGCAGCTCGACACAAACAAACTCC. This encodes CASSSTQTNS. The entire CDR3 reads CASSSTQTNSDYTF. V is TRBV4 and J is TRBJ1-2; D uncertain. The CDR3 end is not reached by the read, which stops 4 residues before it; the germline J gene fills it in. The V and J ends lost 4 bases and 0 bases respectively, with 9 bases between them. This CDR3 region has 14 residues. The germline CDR1 and CDR2 sequences are LGHDT and YNNKQL (reference sequence). Variable domain in full (rest from reference TRBV4 and TRBJ1-2): ETAVFQTPNYHVTQVGNEVSFNCKQTLGHDTMYWYKQDSKKLLKIMFSYNNKQLIVNETVPRRFSPQSSDKAHLNLRIKSVEPEDSAVYLCASSSTQTNSDYTFGSGTRLLVI.